A selection of T cell receptor beta chains follows, all from one sample in a study of vaccination and CD4 T cells after COVID-19. MiXCR was run by TCRdb on the PCR reads, yielding one entry per CDR3 protein. Of 15,000 or so distinct CDR3 sequences detected, about 35% appear once; the ten largest clones hold about 15%. Their antigens are not known. Sequencing used cultured CD4+ T cells from blood. The receptors were sampled from a human donor with COVID-19. CDR3s include the opening cysteine and the closing phenylalanine or tryptophan. The D gene is left open where the match is weak. Clone size is shown for a subset of rows, as once, few, many or a class of expanded clone.

clone size: NA; V gene: TRBV29-1; D gene: NA; J gene: TRBJ1-2; CDR3 DNA: TGCAGCGTTGAGTTTGGGCCCCGGGGCTACACCTTC; CDR3 protein: CSVEFGPRGYTF
clone size: NA; V gene: TRBV6-1; D gene: NA; J gene: TRBJ2-7; CDR3 DNA: TGTGCCAGCGCTCAGGGGCCCGGCTACGAGCAGTACTTC; CDR3 protein: CASAQGPGYEQYF
clone size: few; V gene: TRBV20-1; D gene: TRBD1; J gene: TRBJ1-4; CDR3 DNA: TGCAGTGCTGCCGGGACAGGGTATGAAAAACTGTTTTTT; CDR3 protein: CSAAGTGYEKLFF
clone size: NA; V gene: TRBV19; D gene: NA; J gene: TRBJ1-5; CDR3 DNA: TGTGCCAGTAGCCAATCCTCCAATCAGCCCCAGCATTTT; CDR3 protein: CASSQSSNQPQHF
clone size: NA; V gene: TRBV19; D gene: TRBD2; J gene: TRBJ2-2; CDR3 DNA: TGTGCCAGTAGTCCGGGACTAGCGGGGGGGCTGGACACCGGGGAGCTGTTTTTT; CDR3 protein: CASSPGLAGGLDTGELFF
clone size: few; V gene: TRBV2; D gene: NA; J gene: TRBJ1-2; CDR3 DNA: TGTGCCAGCAGTGTCAGAGCTTATGGCTACACCTTC; CDR3 protein: CASSVRAYGYTF
clone size: few; V gene: TRBV7-2; D gene: NA; J gene: TRBJ1-5; CDR3 DNA: TGTGCCAGCAGCTCTTCACCCAGGCAGCCCCAGCATTTT; CDR3 protein: CASSSSPRQPQHF
clone size: few; V gene: TRBV5-4; D gene: NA; J gene: TRBJ1-5; CDR3 DNA: TGTGCCAGCAGCTTGGAAGGTTGGGAGGAGCATTTT; CDR3 protein: CASSLEGWEEHF
clone size: few; V gene: TRBV30; D gene: NA; J gene: TRBJ2-5; CDR3 DNA: TGTGCCTGGAAAGTGGGGGAGACCCAGTACTTC; CDR3 protein: CAWKVGETQYF
clone size: few; V gene: TRBV20-1; D gene: NA; J gene: TRBJ1-2; CDR3 DNA: TGCAGTGCTAGAGCCTTCGGGGGGCCAAGGGATGGCTACACCTTC; CDR3 protein: CSARAFGGPRDGYTF
clone size: NA; V gene: TRBV29-1; D gene: NA; J gene: TRBJ1-5; CDR3 DNA: TGCAGCGTGGTGGGAGGGAAGGGTCAGCCCCAGCATTTT; CDR3 protein: CSVVGGKGQPQHF
clone size: NA; V gene: TRBV2; D gene: NA; J gene: TRBJ2-3; CDR3 DNA: TGTGCCAGCAGTGGTACTAGCTCCACGCAGTATTTT; CDR3 protein: CASSGTSSTQYF
clone size: NA; V gene: TRBV7-2; D gene: TRBD1; J gene: TRBJ1-2; CDR3 DNA: TGTGCCAGCAGCGCGTCAGGGGGCGGCGGCTACACCTTC; CDR3 protein: CASSASGGGGYTF
clone size: few; V gene: TRBV10-3; D gene: NA; J gene: TRBJ2-3; CDR3 DNA: TGTGCCATCAGTGAGTCCAGGGGCACAGATACGCAGTATTTT; CDR3 protein: CAISESRGTDTQYF
clone size: NA; V gene: TRBV5-4; D gene: NA; J gene: TRBJ1-2; CDR3 DNA: TGTGCCAGCAGCTTGGCCCTTCAGACAAGAGAATATGGCTACACCTTC; CDR3 protein: CASSLALQTREYGYTF
clone size: few; V gene: TRBV6-1; D gene: NA; J gene: TRBJ1-1; CDR3 DNA: TGTGCCAGCAGTGCGACAGGGAACACTGAAGCTTTCTTT; CDR3 protein: CASSATGNTEAFF
clone size: NA; V gene: TRBV20-1; D gene: NA; J gene: TRBJ2-1; CDR3 DNA: TGCAGTGCTTGGGGGGCGGCTAATGAGCAGTTCTTC; CDR3 protein: CSAWGAANEQFF
clone size: few; V gene: TRBV7-2; D gene: NA; J gene: TRBJ1-1; CDR3 DNA: TGTGCCAGCAGCTTATTCCGGGGCAGGCCCGGAGGGGACACTGAAGCTTTCTTT; CDR3 protein: CASSLFRGRPGGDTEAFF
clone size: NA; V gene: TRBV7-2; D gene: NA; J gene: TRBJ2-2; CDR3 DNA: TGTGCCAGCAGCTTAGGGGCAATTGGGGGCACCGGGGAGCTGTTTTTT; CDR3 protein: CASSLGAIGGTGELFF
clone size: NA; V gene: TRBV4-1; D gene: TRBD2; J gene: TRBJ2-1; CDR3 DNA: TGCGCCAGCAGCCTTGCCGGGACTAGCGGGGGAAATGAGCAGTTCTTC; CDR3 protein: CASSLAGTSGGNEQFF
clone size: NA; V gene: TRBV2; D gene: NA; J gene: TRBJ2-7; CDR3 DNA: TGTGCCAGCGGGGGGGCTAGCAACGAGCAGTACTTC; CDR3 protein: CASGGASNEQYF
clone size: few; V gene: TRBV19; D gene: TRBD1; J gene: TRBJ1-6; CDR3 DNA: TGTGCCAGTAGCCGGGACAGGGAGGCTTCACCCCTCCACTTT; CDR3 protein: CASSRDREASPLHF
clone size: NA; V gene: TRBV12-3/TRBV12-4; D gene: NA; J gene: TRBJ2-1; CDR3 DNA: TGTGCCAGCAGTCCTGACTCCTTCTACAATGAGCAGTTCTTC; CDR3 protein: CASSPDSFYNEQFF
clone size: NA; V gene: TRBV28; D gene: NA; J gene: TRBJ2-1; CDR3 DNA: TGTGCCACCTCGATTTGGTGGGACTCCAGCTCCTACAATGAGCAGTTCTTC; CDR3 protein: CATSIWWDSSSYNEQFF
clone size: once; V gene: TRBV7-2; D gene: TRBD2; J gene: TRBJ2-3; CDR3 DNA: TGTGCCAGCAGCGCCTCTAGCGGGGGAGATACGCAGTATTTT; CDR3 protein: CASSASSGGDTQYF
clone size: NA; V gene: TRBV6-2/TRBV6-3; D gene: NA; J gene: TRBJ2-7; CDR3 DNA: TGTGCCAGCAGTTATGGAGGGGGCAGGAGCGAGCAGTACTTC; CDR3 protein: CASSYGGGRSEQYF
clone size: NA; V gene: TRBV18; D gene: TRBD2; J gene: TRBJ2-5; CDR3 DNA: TGTGCCAGCTCCGGACTAGCGGGGGCACTACAAGAGACCCAGTACTTC; CDR3 protein: CASSGLAGALQETQYF
clone size: NA; V gene: TRBV12-5; D gene: NA; J gene: TRBJ2-3; CDR3 DNA: TGTGCTAGTGCCCCCGGGACTGCTGGGGAGGCAGATACGCAGTATTTT; CDR3 protein: CASAPGTAGEADTQYF
clone size: few; V gene: TRBV7-9; D gene: TRBD1; J gene: TRBJ1-3; CDR3 DNA: TGTGCCAGCAGCCCGGGACAGATCTCTGGAAACACCATATATTTT; CDR3 protein: CASSPGQISGNTIYF
clone size: few; V gene: TRBV7-6; D gene: NA; J gene: TRBJ1-1; CDR3 DNA: TGTGCCAGCAGCTTCGGGGAAAAGAACACTGAAGCTTTCTTT; CDR3 protein: CASSFGEKNTEAFF